This TCR beta chain is from a study of spatial heterogeneity in lung cancer. The time point is: sample taken at primary tumor resection. Whole RNA obtained from tumor, nontumor lung or frozen PBMC underwent sequencing without sorting. The CDR3 has 18 residues. The V gene end was trimmed by 2 bases and the J gene end by 4 bases; junction bases not matched to a gene: 15. Germline lookup yields CDR1 MNHEY and CDR2 SVGAGI. This clonotype showed up many times. Within a library made for alpha chains, this beta chain is off target, and its count is uninformative. TCRdb used MiXCR to reprocess the 5' RACE reads, holding one entry per CDR3 protein. The top ten hold roughly two fifths of the sample, which has approximately 13,000 distinct CDR3 sequences, more than 4.5% seen once.

The starting material was lung tumor tissue, obtained at surgery. The chain recombines TRBV6-5 with TRBJ1-1; 8 bases line up with TRBD1. This sequence originates from a human donor with early-stage non-small cell lung cancer. For the CDR3, the DNA is TGTGCCAGCAGTTACGGGGCCCGGGCAGGGGGCCTGGGCACTGAAGCTTTCTTT. Residues: CASSYGARAGGLGTEAFF.